This paragraph reports one TCR beta chain. The data derive from a study of control samples from healthy donors and cancer patients. Sequencing was performed with immunoSEQ multiplex PCR; in TCRdb, only in-frame clones are kept and a portion is missing. The repertoire includes some 51,000 clones, 90% to 96% of them detected once, and 0.9% to 1.2% sits in the top ten. Trimming left V 4 bases short and J 3 bases short, with 4 bases between. This CDR3 has 11 residues. Germline V CDR1 and CDR2: MNHEY, SVGEGT. The sample comprised blood. The TCR sequence derives from a young woman in good health. The rearrangement uses TRBV6-2 or TRBV6-3 and TRBJ2-7; D is unclear. DNA for the CDR3: TGTGCCAGCAGTTTGGGCTACGAGCAGTACTTC. Its protein product is CASSLGYEQYF.